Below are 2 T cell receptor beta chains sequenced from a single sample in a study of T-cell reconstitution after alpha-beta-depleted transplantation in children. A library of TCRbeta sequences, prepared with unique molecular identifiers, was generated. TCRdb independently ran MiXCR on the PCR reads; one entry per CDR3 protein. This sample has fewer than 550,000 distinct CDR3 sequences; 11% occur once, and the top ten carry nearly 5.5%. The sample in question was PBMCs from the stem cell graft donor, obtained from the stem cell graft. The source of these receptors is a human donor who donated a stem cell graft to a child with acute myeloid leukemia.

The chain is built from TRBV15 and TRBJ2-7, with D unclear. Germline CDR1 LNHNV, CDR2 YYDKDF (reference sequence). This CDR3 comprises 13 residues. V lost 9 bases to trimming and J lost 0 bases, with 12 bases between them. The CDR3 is CATGEPSSYEQYF. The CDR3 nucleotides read TGTGCCACGGGCGAGCCGAGCTCCTACGAGCAGTACTTC.

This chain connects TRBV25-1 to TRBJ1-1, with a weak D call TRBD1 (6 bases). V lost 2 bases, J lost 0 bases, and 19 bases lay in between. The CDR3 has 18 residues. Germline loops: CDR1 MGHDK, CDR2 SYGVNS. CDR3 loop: CASSEHDGQRSMNTEAFF. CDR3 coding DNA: TGTGCCAGCAGTGAACATGACGGACAGAGGAGTATGAACACTGAAGCTTTCTTT.